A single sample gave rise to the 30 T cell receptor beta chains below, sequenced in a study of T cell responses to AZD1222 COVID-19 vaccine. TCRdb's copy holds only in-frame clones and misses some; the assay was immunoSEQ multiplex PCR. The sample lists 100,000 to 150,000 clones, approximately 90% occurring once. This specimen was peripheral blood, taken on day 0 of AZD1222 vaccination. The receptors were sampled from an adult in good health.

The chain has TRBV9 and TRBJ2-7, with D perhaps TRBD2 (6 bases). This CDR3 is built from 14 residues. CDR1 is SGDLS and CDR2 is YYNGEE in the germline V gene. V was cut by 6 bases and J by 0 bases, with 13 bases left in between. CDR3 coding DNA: TGTGCCAGCACCTCTAGCGAGAACTCCTACGAGCAGTACTTC. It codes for CASTSSENSYEQYF.

The CDR3 protein is CASSMSGSGQPQHF. CDR3 nucleotide sequence: TGTGCCAGTAGTATGTCAGGCAGCGGTCAGCCCCAGCATTTT. The genes are TRBV19 and TRBJ1-5, with unresolved D. Germline values: CDR1 LNHDA, CDR2 SQIVND (reference sequence). The CDR3 extends over 14 amino acids. The V gene lost 3 bases and the J gene lost 6 bases, with 12 bases spanning the gap. Together with reference TRBV19 and TRBJ1-5, the CDR3 gives the full variable domain: DGGITQSPKYLFRKEGQNVTLSCEQNLNHDAMYWYRQDPGQGLRLIYYSQIVNDFQKGDIAEGYSVSREKKESFPLTVTSAQKNPTAFYLCASSMSGSGQPQHFGDGTRLSIL.

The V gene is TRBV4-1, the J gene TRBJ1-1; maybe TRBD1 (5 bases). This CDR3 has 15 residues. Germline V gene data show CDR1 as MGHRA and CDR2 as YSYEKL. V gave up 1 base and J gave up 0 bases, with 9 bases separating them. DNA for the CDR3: TGCGCCAGCAGCCAAGCGAGGGGTATGAACACTGAAGCTTTCTTT. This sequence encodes CASSQARGMNTEAFF.

CDR3 region: CASRPQGTSAFNEQFF. The CDR3 coding sequence is TGTGCCAGCAGACCCCAGGGGACTAGCGCCTTCAATGAGCAGTTCTTC. The V call is TRBV11-2, the J call TRBJ2-1, with 10 bases that match TRBD2. Looked up from germline, CDR1 is SGHAT and CDR2 is FQNNGV. The CDR3 is 16 amino acids. Trimming cost V 6 bases and J 6 bases; bases outside gene matches: 11. The full variable domain, rest sourced from reference TRBV11-2 and TRBJ2-1, is EAGVAQSPRYKIIEKRQSVAFWCNPISGHATLYWYQQILGQGPKLLIQFQNNGVVDDSQLPKDRFSAERLKGVDSTLKIQPAKLEDSAVYLCASRPQGTSAFNEQFFGPGTRLTVL.

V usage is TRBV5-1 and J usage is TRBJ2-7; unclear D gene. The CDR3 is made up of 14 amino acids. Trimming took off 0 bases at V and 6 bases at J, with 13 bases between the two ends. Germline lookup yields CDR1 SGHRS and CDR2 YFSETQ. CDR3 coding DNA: TGCGCCAGCAGCTTGGACATTCTCGGCGCCGAGCAGTACTTC. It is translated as CASSLDILGAEQYF.

Here the CDR3 DNA reads TGCAGTGCTATTGATCAAGGCTACACCTTC. It is translated as CSAIDQGYTF. The V and J genes are TRBV20-1 and TRBJ1-2; D is unclear. CDR1 and CDR2 (germline): DFQATT, SNEGSKA (reference sequence). This CDR3 comprises 10 residues. With 4 bases removed from V and 8 bases from J, the gap between germline ends came to 8 bases.

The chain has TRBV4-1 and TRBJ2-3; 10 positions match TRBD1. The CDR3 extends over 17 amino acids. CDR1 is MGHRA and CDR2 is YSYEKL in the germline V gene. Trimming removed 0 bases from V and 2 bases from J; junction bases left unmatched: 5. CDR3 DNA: TGCGCCAGCAGCCAAGACCGGGGACAGGGGATCACAGATACGCAGTATTTT. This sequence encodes CASSQDRGQGITDTQYF.

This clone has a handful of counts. CDR3 sequence (DNA): TGCGCCAGCAGCCAAGTGGGGAAGAGGAACACTGAAGCTTTCTTT. It codes for CASSQVGKRNTEAFF. The V gene is TRBV4-1, the J gene TRBJ1-1; unclear D gene. CDR1 and CDR2 (germline): MGHRA, YSYEKL. Deletions cut 1 base from V and 1 base from J, with 10 bases between. The CDR3 length is 15 residues.

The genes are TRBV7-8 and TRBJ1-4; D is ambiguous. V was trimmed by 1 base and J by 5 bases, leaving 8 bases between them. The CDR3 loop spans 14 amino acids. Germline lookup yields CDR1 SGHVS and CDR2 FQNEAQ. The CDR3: CASSLDGMNEKLFF. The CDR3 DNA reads TGTGCCAGCAGCTTAGATGGGATGAATGAAAAACTGTTTTTT.

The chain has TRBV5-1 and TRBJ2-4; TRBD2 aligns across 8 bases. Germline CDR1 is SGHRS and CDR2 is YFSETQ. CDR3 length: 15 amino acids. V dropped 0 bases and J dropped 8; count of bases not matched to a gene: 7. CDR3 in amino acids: CASSLERGRGDIQYF. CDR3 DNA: TGCGCCAGCAGCTTGGAGCGGGGGCGCGGGGACATTCAGTACTTC.

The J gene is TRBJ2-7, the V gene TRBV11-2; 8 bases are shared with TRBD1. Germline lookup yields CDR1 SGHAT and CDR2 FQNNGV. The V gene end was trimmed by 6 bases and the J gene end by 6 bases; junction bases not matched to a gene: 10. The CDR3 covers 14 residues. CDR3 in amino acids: CASSLRTGSAEQYF. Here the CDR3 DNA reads TGTGCCAGCAGTTTGAGGACAGGGTCGGCCGAGCAGTACTTC.

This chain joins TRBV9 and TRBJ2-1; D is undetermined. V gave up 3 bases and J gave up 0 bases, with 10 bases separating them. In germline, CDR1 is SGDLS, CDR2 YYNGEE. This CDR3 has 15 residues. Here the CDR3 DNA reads TGTGCCAGCAGCGCTCTATCGAGCTCCTACAATGAGCAGTTCTTC. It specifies CASSALSSSYNEQFF.

In DNA, the CDR3 is TGTGCCAGCAGTTCCAGGGGGCAGGGTAGAAGCAATCAGCCCCAGCATTTT. Its translation: CASSSRGQGRSNQPQHF. The chain employs TRBV6-7 and TRBJ1-5, with 8 bases aligning to TRBD1. TRBV6-7 falls under the ORF class, with uncertain function. V gave up 4 bases and J gave up 1 base; unmatched junction bases: 9. This CDR3 region has 17 residues.

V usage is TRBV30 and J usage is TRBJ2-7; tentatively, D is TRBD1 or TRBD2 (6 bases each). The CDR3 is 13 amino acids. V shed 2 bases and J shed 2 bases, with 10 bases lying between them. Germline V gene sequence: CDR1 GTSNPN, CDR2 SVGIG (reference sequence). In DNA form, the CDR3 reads TGTGCCTGGAGTAGGGGGGCCGCCTACGAGCAGTACTTC. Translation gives CAWSRGAAYEQYF.

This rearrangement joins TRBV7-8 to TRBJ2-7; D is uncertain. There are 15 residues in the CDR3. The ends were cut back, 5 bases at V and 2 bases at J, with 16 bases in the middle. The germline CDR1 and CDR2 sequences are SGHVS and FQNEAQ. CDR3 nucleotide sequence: TGTGCCAGCAGCGCACGGACCCAAAATCCCTACGAGCAGTACTTC. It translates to CASSARTQNPYEQYF. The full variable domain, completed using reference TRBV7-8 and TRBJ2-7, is GAGVSQSPRYKVAKRGQDVALRCDPISGHVSLFWYQQALGQGPEFLTYFQNEAQLDKSGLPSDRFFAERPEGSVSTLKIQRTQQEDSAVYLCASSARTQNPYEQYFGPGTRLTVT.

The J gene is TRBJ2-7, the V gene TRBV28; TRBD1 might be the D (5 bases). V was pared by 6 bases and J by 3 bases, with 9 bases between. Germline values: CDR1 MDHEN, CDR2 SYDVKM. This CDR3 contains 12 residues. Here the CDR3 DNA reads TGTGCCAGCAGCAGGGTTATCTACGAGCAGTACTTC. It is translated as CASSRVIYEQYF. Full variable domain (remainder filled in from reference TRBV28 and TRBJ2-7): DVKVTQSSRYLVKRTGEKVFLECVQDMDHENMFWYRQDPGLGLRLIYFSYDVKMKEKGDIPEGYSVSREKKERFSLILESASTNQTSMYLCASSRVIYEQYFGPGTRLTVT.

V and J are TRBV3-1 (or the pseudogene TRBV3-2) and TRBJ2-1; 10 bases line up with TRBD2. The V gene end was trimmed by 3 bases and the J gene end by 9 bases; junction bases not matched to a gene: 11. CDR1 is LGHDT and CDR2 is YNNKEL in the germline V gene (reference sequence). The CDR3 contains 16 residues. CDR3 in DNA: TGTGCCAGCAGCCAGGGACCCCTAGCGGGAGTTGGTGAGCAGTTCTTC. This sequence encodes CASSQGPLAGVGEQFF.

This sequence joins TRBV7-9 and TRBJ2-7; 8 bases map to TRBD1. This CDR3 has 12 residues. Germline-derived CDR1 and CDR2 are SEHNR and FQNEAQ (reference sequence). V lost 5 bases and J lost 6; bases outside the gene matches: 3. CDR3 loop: CASSGQGSEQYF. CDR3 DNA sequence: TGTGCCAGCAGCGGACAGGGTTCCGAGCAGTACTTC.

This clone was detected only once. CDR3 nucleotides: TGTGCCAGCAGTCCCCATGGGGGGCTTGAGACCCAGTACTTC. Its protein is CASSPHGGLETQYF. The chain carries TRBV28 and TRBJ2-5; either TRBD1 or TRBD2 may supply D (6 bases each). Trimming pared 5 bases from V and 5 bases from J, leaving 15 bases between. CDR3 length: 14 residues. CDR1 is MDHEN and CDR2 is SYDVKM in the germline V gene.

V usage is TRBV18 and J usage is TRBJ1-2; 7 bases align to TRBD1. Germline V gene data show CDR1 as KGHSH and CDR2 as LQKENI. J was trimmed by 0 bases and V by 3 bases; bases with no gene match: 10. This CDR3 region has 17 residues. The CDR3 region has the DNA TGTGCCAGCTCACCTATGACAGGGCGAGCTACTAACTATGGCTACACCTTC. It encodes CASSPMTGRATNYGYTF.

In nucleotides, the CDR3 is TGTGCCAGCAGAGGGACAGGGTTGAACTATGGCTACACCTTC. Encoded protein: CASRGTGLNYGYTF. The V and J genes are TRBV7-9 and TRBJ1-2; 9 bases align to TRBD1. Germline assignment: CDR1 SEHNR and CDR2 FQNEAQ (reference sequence). Trimming removed 6 bases from V and 2 bases from J; junction bases left unmatched: 4. This CDR3 is built from 14 residues.

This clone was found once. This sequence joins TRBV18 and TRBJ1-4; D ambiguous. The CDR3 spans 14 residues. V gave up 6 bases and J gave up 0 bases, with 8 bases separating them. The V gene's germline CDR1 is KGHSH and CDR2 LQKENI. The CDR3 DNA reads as TGTGCCAGCTCCGTGATCGCAACTAATGAAAAACTGTTTTTT. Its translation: CASSVIATNEKLFF.

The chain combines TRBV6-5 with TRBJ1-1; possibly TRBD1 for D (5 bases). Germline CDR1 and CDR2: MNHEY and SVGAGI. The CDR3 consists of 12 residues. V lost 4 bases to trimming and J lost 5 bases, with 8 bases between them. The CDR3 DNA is TGTGCCAGCAGTTTAGGGGTAACTGAAGCTTTCTTT. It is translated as CASSLGVTEAFF.

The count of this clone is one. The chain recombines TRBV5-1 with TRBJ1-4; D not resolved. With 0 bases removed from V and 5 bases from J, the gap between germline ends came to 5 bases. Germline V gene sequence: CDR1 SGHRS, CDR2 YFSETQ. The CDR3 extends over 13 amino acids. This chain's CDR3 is CASSLDTNEKLFF. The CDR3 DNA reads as TGCGCCAGCAGCTTGGACACAAATGAAAAACTGTTTTTT. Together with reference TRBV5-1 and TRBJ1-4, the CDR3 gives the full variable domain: KAGVTQTPRYLIKTRGQQVTLSCSPISGHRSVSWYQQTPGQGLQFLFEYFSETQRNKGNFPGRFSGRQFSNSRSEMNVSTLELGDSALYLCASSLDTNEKLFFGSGTQLSVL.

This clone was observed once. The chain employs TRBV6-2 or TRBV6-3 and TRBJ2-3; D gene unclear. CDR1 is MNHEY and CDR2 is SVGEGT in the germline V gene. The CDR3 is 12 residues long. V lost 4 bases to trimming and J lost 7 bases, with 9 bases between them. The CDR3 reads CASSWSANTQYF. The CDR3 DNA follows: TGTGCCAGCAGTTGGTCAGCTAATACGCAGTATTTT.

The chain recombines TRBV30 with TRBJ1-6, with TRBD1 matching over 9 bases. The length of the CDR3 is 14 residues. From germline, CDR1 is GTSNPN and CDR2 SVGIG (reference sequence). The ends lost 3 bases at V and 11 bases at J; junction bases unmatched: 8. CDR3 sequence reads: CAWSAGQGTTPLHF. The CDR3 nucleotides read TGTGCCTGGAGCGCGGGACAGGGTACGACACCCCTCCACTTT.

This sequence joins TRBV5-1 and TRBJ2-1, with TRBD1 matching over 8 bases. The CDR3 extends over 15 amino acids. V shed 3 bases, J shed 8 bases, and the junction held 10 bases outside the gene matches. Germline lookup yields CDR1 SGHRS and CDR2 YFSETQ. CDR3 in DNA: TGCGCCAGCAGCTCGTCCGGGACAGGTATCCATGAGCAGTTCTTC. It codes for CASSSSGTGIHEQFF. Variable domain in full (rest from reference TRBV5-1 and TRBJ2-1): KAGVTQTPRYLIKTRGQQVTLSCSPISGHRSVSWYQQTPGQGLQFLFEYFSETQRNKGNFPGRFSGRQFSNSRSEMNVSTLELGDSALYLCASSSSGTGIHEQFFGPGTRLTVL.

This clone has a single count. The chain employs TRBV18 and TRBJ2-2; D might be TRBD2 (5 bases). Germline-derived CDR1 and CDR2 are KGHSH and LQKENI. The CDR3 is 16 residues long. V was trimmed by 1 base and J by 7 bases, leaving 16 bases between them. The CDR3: CASSPLVGKLIGELFF. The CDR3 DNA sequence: TGTGCCAGCTCACCACTAGTCGGGAAACTGATCGGGGAGCTGTTTTTT. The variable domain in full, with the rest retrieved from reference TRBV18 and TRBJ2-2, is NAGVMQNPRHLVRRRGQEARLRCSPMKGHSHVYWYRQLPEEGLKFMVYLQKENIIDESGMPKERFSAEFPKEGPSILRIQQVVRGDSAAYFCASSPLVGKLIGELFFGEGSRLTVL.

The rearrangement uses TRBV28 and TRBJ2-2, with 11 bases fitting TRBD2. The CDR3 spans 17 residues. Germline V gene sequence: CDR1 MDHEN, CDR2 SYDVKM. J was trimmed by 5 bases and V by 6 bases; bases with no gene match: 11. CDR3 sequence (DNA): TGTGCCAGCAGCCTTACCCCTAGCGGGAGGAGGACCGGGGAGCTGTTTTTT. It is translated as CASSLTPSGRRTGELFF.

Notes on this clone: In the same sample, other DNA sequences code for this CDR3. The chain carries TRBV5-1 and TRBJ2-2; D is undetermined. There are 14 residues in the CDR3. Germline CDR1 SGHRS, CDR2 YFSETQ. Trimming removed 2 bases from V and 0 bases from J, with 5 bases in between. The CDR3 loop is CASSLSANTGELFF. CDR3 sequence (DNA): TGCGCCAGCAGCTTATCAGCGAACACCGGGGAGCTGTTTTTT.